This TCR beta chain is from a study of cytomegalovirus exposure and HLA in healthy donors. The J segment lost 5 bases and the V segment lost 5 bases, leaving 2 bases of the junction unmatched. The germline V gene has CDR1 SGHRS and CDR2 YFSETQ. This CDR3 has 15 amino acids. In the case of this clone: Antigen unknown.

The PCR had 60 Vbeta and 13 Jbeta primers. Clones were sequenced by immunoSEQ multiplex PCR, and TCRdb holds only the in-frame ones, with some missing. In the table there are 85,000 to 100,000 clones, around 80% of which are singletons. Every donor was a healthy person donating bone marrow. This donor's CMV serostatus is unrecorded. Overall study findings and caveats: With later analysis, a missense DCLRE1C variant became linked to TCR beta V- and J-gene trimming. A later analysis found most CMV-associated TCR beta chains apparently HLA-restricted.

Sample: PBMCs. This clonotype originated in a human donor in good health. The J gene is TRBJ2-2, the V gene TRBV5-1; TRBD2 matches at 14 bases. DNA of the CDR3: TGCGCCAGCAGGAGACTAGCGGGAGGGACCGGGGAGCTGTTTTTT. Its translation: CASRRLAGGTGELFF. Drawing the rest from reference TRBV5-1 and TRBJ2-2, the complete variable domain is KAGVTQTPRYLIKTRGQQVTLSCSPISGHRSVSWYQQTPGQGLQFLFEYFSETQRNKGNFPGRFSGRQFSNSRSEMNVSTLELGDSALYLCASRRLAGGTGELFFGEGSRLTVL.